Below, 7 T cell receptor beta chains from the same sample are listed, as sequenced in a study of identical twins. Each CDR3 protein is one row after TCRdb ran MiXCR on the 5' RACE reads. This table holds 220,000 or so distinct CDR3 sequences, approximately 7% found once. The same data also went into a second study, on yellow fever vaccine responses in identical twins.

Sequenced: memory (CD45RO+) T cells sorted from blood. These receptors were collected from a woman between 18 and 30 years old in good health.

The gene calls are TRBV7-9 and TRBJ2-1; 11 bases are shared with TRBD1. V shed 5 bases and J 7 bases; nucleotides not matched to a gene: 10. CDR3 length: 16 amino acids. The germline V gene has CDR1 SEHNR and CDR2 FQNEAQ (reference sequence). The CDR3 sequence: CASSQSGTGGRNEQFF. The CDR3 nucleotides are TGTGCCAGCAGCCAGTCCGGGACAGGGGGTAGAAATGAGCAGTTCTTC.

This clonotype occurred many times. The chain carries TRBV6-6 and TRBJ2-2; D uncertain. This CDR3 has 13 amino acids. In germline, CDR1 is MNHNY, CDR2 SVGAGI (reference sequence). Trimming stripped 7 bases from V and 6 bases from J, with 12 bases between. The CDR3 nucleotides read TGTGCCAGCACCCCCTTTACGGCCGGGGAGCTGTTTTTT. This sequence encodes CASTPFTAGELFF.

At least ten counts were recorded for this clonotype. The chain is built from TRBV24-1 and TRBJ2-1; 9 bases match TRBD2. The CDR3 is made up of 17 amino acids. V was pared by 5 bases and J by 0 bases, with 7 bases of the junction left unmatched. Germline loops: CDR1 KGHDR, CDR2 SFDVKD. CDR3 in amino acids: CATSGLAEGSSYNEQFF. The CDR3 nucleotides read TGTGCCACCAGTGGACTAGCGGAGGGGAGCTCCTACAATGAGCAGTTCTTC.

V gene TRBV20-1 combines with J gene TRBJ1-1, with 12 positions matching TRBD1. Germline values: CDR1 DFQATT, CDR2 SNEGSKA (reference sequence). The CDR3 loop spans 18 amino acids. The trim removed 1 base at V and 0 bases at J, leaving 9 bases unmatched. The chain's CDR3 is CSARVGQGAGGMNTEAFF. The CDR3, as DNA: TGCAGTGCTAGAGTGGGACAGGGGGCCGGAGGGATGAACACTGAAGCTTTCTTT.

This clonotype was counted at least ten times. This sequence joins TRBV20-1 and TRBJ2-3; D possibly matches TRBD1 or TRBD2 (6 bases each). CDR3 length: 12 amino acids. The V gene lost 4 bases and the J gene lost 5 bases, with 10 bases spanning the gap. CDR1 DFQATT and CDR2 SNEGSKA come from the germline V gene (reference sequence). In nucleotides, the CDR3 is TGCAGTGCTAATGGAGGGGGAGATACGCAGTATTTT. It yields the protein CSANGGGDTQYF.

The genes are TRBV19 and TRBJ2-1, with TRBD2 matching over 7 bases. The CDR3 contains 14 residues. V gave up 3 bases and J gave up 4 bases; unmatched junction bases: 3. Germline CDR1 and CDR2: LNHDA and SQIVND (reference sequence). The CDR3 DNA reads as TGTGCCAGTAGTATTCTGGGGGGGTACAATGAGCAGTTCTTC. Translating gives CASSILGGYNEQFF. The whole variable domain, filled in from reference TRBV19 and TRBJ2-1, reads DGGITQSPKYLFRKEGQNVTLSCEQNLNHDAMYWYRQDPGQGLRLIYYSQIVNDFQKGDIAEGYSVSREKKESFPLTVTSAQKNPTAFYLCASSILGGYNEQFFGPGTRLTVL.

The chain recombines TRBV6-1 with TRBJ2-2, with D possibly matching TRBD2 (5 bases). Trimming shortened V by 3 bases and J by 7 bases, and 18 bases separated the two germline ends. This CDR3 contains 16 residues. The germline V gene has CDR1 MNHNS and CDR2 SASEGT. The CDR3, as DNA: TGTGCCAGCAGTGAGACCTCCCCTGCAGGAGGCGGGGAGCTGTTTTTT. This codes for CASSETSPAGGGELFF.